The 29 T cell receptor beta chains given below trace back to one sample, sequenced in a study of T-cell memory formation after mild COVID-19 (dated by TCRdb to the early 2020s). The library was produced with 5' RACE. Data came from an Illumina NovaSeq 6000. TCRdb's own reprocessing of the public reads used fastp at Q25 and MiXCR and kept productive beta chains. Each CDR3 protein appears once, grouped with its most common genes and DNA. In all, the sample holds around 300,000 distinct CDR3 sequences, and about an eighth of those were seen once. The ten largest clones take up 22% of the sample. Sequenced material: PBMCs or a T cell subset sorted from them (not recorded which). The receptors come from a man younger than 35 who had mild COVID-19 (a few samples of this study predate the infection). The sample titles of this study are shuffled in the database, so cell type and time point are left out; the donor was told from shared clones.

This clonotype was counted only a few times. This sequence joins TRBV7-3 and TRBJ2-1; 7 nucleotides match TRBD1. Unmatched junction bases numbered 3, after V lost 8 bases and J lost 2 bases. Germline V gene sequence: CDR1 SGHTA, CDR2 FQGTGA. This CDR3 comprises 13 residues. CDR3 in amino acids: CASGQDPYNEQFF. As DNA, the CDR3 is TGTGCCAGCGGACAGGATCCCTACAATGAGCAGTTCTTC. Together with reference TRBV7-3 and TRBJ2-1, the CDR3 gives the full variable domain: GAGVSQTPSNKVTEKGKYVELRCDPISGHTALYWYRQSLGQGPEFLIYFQGTGAADDSGLPNDRFFAVRPEGSVSTLKIQRTERGDSAVYLCASGQDPYNEQFFGPGTRLTVL.

This clonotype has just a few counts. The gene calls are TRBV5-1 and TRBJ2-1; perhaps TRBD1 as D (8 bases). Trimming removed 4 bases from V and 10 bases from J, with 18 bases in between. Germline CDR1 and CDR2: SGHRS and YFSETQ. This CDR3 contains 14 residues. The CDR3 region has the DNA TGCGCCAGCAGCCAACAGGGGGAGGGTAGAGAGCAGTTCTTC. The encoded protein is CASSQQGEGREQFF.

This clonotype was detected only a few times. The V call is TRBV12-3 or TRBV12-4, the J call TRBJ1-2; D not certain. V gave up 8 bases and J gave up 4 bases, with 11 bases separating them. The CDR3 sequence is 12 residues long. CDR3 bases: TGTGCCAGCGGCTGGGGTCTCTATGGCTACACCTTC. Protein product: CASGWGLYGYTF.

This clonotype was recorded a few times. The chain recombines TRBV7-9 with TRBJ2-5; tentative D call: TRBD2 (5 bases). V was trimmed by 5 bases and J by 3 bases, leaving 22 bases between them. The CDR3 is made up of 17 amino acids. CDR1 and CDR2 (germline): SEHNR, FQNEAQ (reference sequence). The CDR3 spells CASSRPTGPADEETQYF. CDR3 DNA: TGTGCCAGCAGCCGGCCGACCGGGCCAGCGGACGAAGAGACCCAGTACTTC.

V and J are TRBV6-5 and TRBJ1-1; D unclear. Trimming cost V 7 bases and J 0 bases, with 12 bases left between them. This CDR3 is built from 14 residues. Per germline, CDR1 MNHEY and CDR2 SVGAGI. CDR3 sequence: CASKELGLNTEAFF. The CDR3 nucleotides are TGTGCCAGCAAAGAATTGGGTTTGAACACTGAAGCTTTCTTT.

Only a few counts were recorded for this clonotype. The rearrangement links TRBV6-5 to TRBJ2-2; a possible D gene is TRBD2 (6 bases). The CDR3 spans 13 residues. The germline V and J ends were trimmed by 6 bases and 5 bases, with 10 bases remaining between them. The V gene's germline CDR1 is MNHEY and CDR2 SVGAGI. The DNA for the CDR3 is TGTGCCAGCAGGGAGGGGTGGACCGGGGAGCTGTTTTTT. This sequence encodes CASREGWTGELFF.

The chain employs TRBV4-2 and TRBJ1-1; D is possibly TRBD1 (6 bases). CDR3 size: 18 residues. V lost 0 bases and J 5 bases, leaving 22 bases between the germline ends. Germline CDR1 is LGHNA and CDR2 is YNFKEQ. CDR3 nucleotides: TGTGCCAGCAGCCAAGAATTGGGGGCGTCTCCAGGACTGACTGAAGCTTTCTTT. It specifies CASSQELGASPGLTEAFF.

This clonotype was seen ten or more times. The chain recombines TRBV5-1 with TRBJ2-3, with 7 positions matching TRBD1. Germline V CDR1 and CDR2: SGHRS, YFSETQ. Unmatched junction bases numbered 2, after V lost 1 base and J lost 0 bases. The CDR3 is 15 amino acids. CDR3 sequence (DNA): TGCGCCAGCAGCTTGTCCAGGGGGAGCACAGATACGCAGTATTTT. Translation: CASSLSRGSTDTQYF.

The chain uses TRBV5-6 and TRBJ2-5; the D is unclear. V shed 2 bases and J shed 4 bases, with 12 bases lying between them. The CDR3 length is 14 residues. Germline V CDR1 and CDR2: SGHDT, YYEEEE. The CDR3 is CASSFENLGETQYF. Here the CDR3 DNA reads TGTGCCAGCAGCTTTGAGAATCTCGGAGAGACCCAGTACTTC.

The rearrangement joins TRBV20-1 to TRBJ2-7; 7 bases are a match to TRBD1. Germline V gene sequence: CDR1 DFQATT, CDR2 SNEGSKA (reference sequence). Trimming removed 5 bases from V and 2 bases from J; junction bases left unmatched: 6. The CDR3 totals 13 residues. The CDR3 protein is CSAAPQGTYEQYV. CDR3 sequence (DNA): TGCAGTGCTGCTCCACAGGGGACCTACGAGCAGTACGTC.

Ten or more counts support this clonotype. This rearrangement joins TRBV7-9 to TRBJ1-1, with no clear D. The CDR3 is 14 residues long. From germline, CDR1 is SEHNR and CDR2 FQNEAQ (reference sequence). Trimming left V 5 bases short and J 5 bases short, with 15 bases between. CDR3 amino acids: CASSPHSEVTEAFF. CDR3 DNA: TGTGCCAGCAGCCCCCACTCTGAGGTGACTGAAGCTTTCTTT.

The chain combines TRBV12-3 or TRBV12-4 with TRBJ1-3, with 7 bases aligning to TRBD1. The CDR3 length is 14 residues. With V trimmed by 7 bases and J by 4 bases, 7 bases remained unmatched. CDR3 sequence: CASNPQGYGNTIYF. The CDR3 DNA sequence: TGTGCCAGCAACCCACAGGGGTACGGAAACACCATATATTTT.

This clonotype was picked up a small number of times. V gene TRBV7-9 combines with J gene TRBJ2-7; perhaps TRBD1 as D (6 bases). The CDR3 contains 13 residues. The V gene lost 5 bases and the J gene lost 3 bases, with 11 bases spanning the gap. Per the germline V gene, CDR1 is SEHNR and CDR2 is FQNEAQ (reference sequence). The CDR3 sequence: CASSRDNDYEQYV. In DNA form, the CDR3 reads TGTGCCAGCAGCCGGGACAACGACTACGAGCAGTACGTC.

This rearrangement joins TRBV11-2 to TRBJ1-5; the match to TRBD1 covers 8 bases. CDR1 is SGHAT and CDR2 is FQNNGV in the germline V gene. The CDR3 contains 15 residues. The ends lost 1 base at V and 6 bases at J; junction bases unmatched: 5. CDR3 region: CASSLGGTGGQPQHF. The CDR3 DNA follows: TGTGCCAGCAGCTTAGGCGGGACAGGAGGTCAGCCCCAGCATTTT.

The chain uses TRBV18 and TRBJ2-7, with D unclear. Looked up from germline, CDR1 is KGHSH and CDR2 is LQKENI. This CDR3 comprises 13 residues. The ends were cut back, 2 bases at V and 3 bases at J, with 8 bases in the middle. The CDR3 region is CASSPNLDYEQYF. The CDR3 nucleotides are TGTGCCAGCTCACCAAATTTAGACTACGAGCAGTACTTC.

This clonotype was picked up a small number of times. The chain recombines TRBV7-6 with TRBJ2-5; TRBD2 is a possible D gene (5 bases). Trimming removed 0 bases at V and 1 base at J, with 15 bases between. The CDR3 runs 17 residues. Germline V lookup: CDR1 SGHVS, CDR2 FNYEAQ. Here the CDR3 DNA reads TGTGCCAGCAGCTTAGCAGCGGCGACCGCTACCCAAGAGACCCAGTACTTC. This sequence encodes CASSLAAATATQETQYF.

This rearrangement joins TRBV7-2 to TRBJ2-3; a weak D match, TRBD1 (6 bases). V was trimmed by 3 bases and J by 2 bases, leaving 15 bases between them. Germline CDR1 SGHTA, CDR2 FQGNSA. CDR3 length equals 16 residues. The DNA for the CDR3 is TGTGCCAGCAGCTTCATGGGGGCCCGGCCCACAGATACGCAGTATTTT. Translation: CASSFMGARPTDTQYF.

In regard to this clonotype: The junction departs from germline at one end; a sequencing error may be responsible. This chain joins TRBV6-1 and TRBJ1-5, with D perhaps TRBD1 (6 bases). There are 14 residues in the CDR3. Looked up from germline, CDR1 is MNHNS and CDR2 is SASEGT. CDR3 sequence reads: CASNEYRGNQPQHF. CDR3 nucleotide sequence: TGTGCCAGCAATGAATACAGGGGCAATCAGCCCCAGCATTTT.

The chain is built from TRBV15 and TRBJ1-2; D remains unclear. The germline V gene encodes CDR1 LNHNV and CDR2 YYDKDF (reference sequence). The V gene lost 1 base and the J gene lost 0 bases, with 9 bases spanning the gap. This CDR3 is 15 amino acids long. CDR3 sequence reads: CATSRVNEANYGYTF. The CDR3, as DNA: TGTGCCACCAGCAGAGTCAATGAGGCTAACTATGGCTACACCTTC.

In regard to this clonotype: A single base separates this from a much larger clone, so it may be a read error. The V call is TRBV20-1, the J call TRBJ2-3, with 11 bases fitting TRBD2. Germline CDR1 is DFQATT and CDR2 is SNEGSKA (reference sequence). The length of the CDR3 is 12 residues. CDR3 nucleotides: TGCAGGGCCCGGGGACTAGCGGACACGCAGTATTTT. Amino acids: CRARGLADTQYF.

The rearrangement joins TRBV3-1 to TRBJ2-3; D is possibly TRBD2 (6 bases). Looked up from germline, CDR1 is LGHDT and CDR2 is YNNKEL (reference sequence). The V end was cut by 9 bases, the J end by 0 bases, with 19 bases between. The length of the CDR3 is 16 residues. CDR3 DNA: TGTGCCAGACTCCCTACCGGGACTGGTAGCACAGATACGCAGTATTTT. It is translated as CARLPTGTGSTDTQYF.

This clonotype was recorded a few times. The chain carries TRBV4-3 and TRBJ2-2; D not resolved. V gave up 7 bases and J gave up 4 bases, with 13 bases separating them. The CDR3 spans 14 residues. The germline CDR1 and CDR2 sequences are LGHNA and YSLEER. The CDR3 DNA is TGCGCCAGCACCACCGGGTTCACCACCGGGGAGCTGTTTTTT. Protein sequence: CASTTGFTTGELFF.

The rearrangement joins TRBV7-9 to TRBJ2-3, with 7 nucleotides matching TRBD1. This CDR3 comprises 11 residues. Germline V gene sequence: CDR1 SEHNR, CDR2 FQNEAQ (reference sequence). CDR3 region: CADRGTDTQYF. As DNA, the CDR3 is TGTGCAGACAGGGGCACAGATACGCAGTATTTT.

In its sample, this clonotype was seen many times. The chain uses TRBV5-1 and TRBJ2-1, with D maybe TRBD1 (6 bases). With 0 bases removed from V and 5 bases from J, the gap between germline ends came to 6 bases. Per germline, CDR1 SGHRS and CDR2 YFSETQ. The CDR3 totals 13 residues. The CDR3 DNA reads as TGCGCCAGCAGCTTGGGGACAGACAATGAGCAGTTCTTC. Translation: CASSLGTDNEQFF.

Concerning this clonotype itself: The junction departs from the called germline gene at one end, perhaps through a read error. V and J are TRBV6-5 and TRBJ2-5; D gene unclear. Germline CDR1 MNHEY, CDR2 SVGAGI. CDR3 size: 11 residues. The CDR3: CASSYGQTKYF. The CDR3 DNA sequence: TGTGCCAGCAGTTACGGCCAGACCAAGTACTTC.

This chain uses TRBV27 with TRBJ2-3, with TRBD2 as a possible D gene (6 bases). The CDR3 contains 15 residues. V was trimmed by 2 bases and J by 5 bases, leaving 14 bases between them. Germline-derived CDR1 and CDR2 are MNHEY and SMNVEV (reference sequence). The CDR3: CASSLLGREEDTQYF. In nucleotides, the CDR3 is TGTGCCAGCAGTTTACTCGGCAGGGAGGAAGATACGCAGTATTTT.

This sequence joins TRBV13 and TRBJ1-1; D ambiguous. Trimming stripped 3 bases from V and 7 bases from J, with 9 bases between. Looked up from germline, CDR1 is PRHDT and CDR2 is FYEKMQ (reference sequence). The CDR3 sequence is 12 residues long. CDR3 loop: CASSFELFEAFF. CDR3 DNA sequence: TGTGCCAGCAGCTTTGAACTTTTTGAAGCTTTCTTT.

The rearrangement links TRBV10-2 to TRBJ2-1; D may correspond to TRBD1 or TRBD2 (5 bases each). V gave up 2 bases and J gave up 4 bases, with 12 bases separating them. The CDR3 totals 15 residues. Germline CDR1 is WSHSY and CDR2 is SAAADI. This CDR3 reads CASSERGDPYNEQFF. In DNA form, the CDR3 reads TGCGCCAGCAGTGAGCGAGGGGACCCGTACAATGAGCAGTTCTTC.

The chain is built from TRBV5-1 and TRBJ1-2; no clear D gene. The CDR3 runs to 12 residues. The V gene's germline CDR1 is SGHRS and CDR2 YFSETQ. Trimming took off 4 bases at V and 8 bases at J, with 12 bases between the two ends. DNA of the CDR3: TGCGCCAGCAGCCCCGCAAGGAACGGCTACACCTTC. This gives the protein CASSPARNGYTF.